These 3 T cell receptor beta chains were all obtained from the same sample, sequenced in a study of blood T cell repertoires in COVID-19. The method was immunoSEQ multiplex PCR; TCRdb's version includes in-frame clones alone and lacks a portion of them. The top ten clones hold approximately 15% of a sample with 40,000 to 55,000 clones, roughly 86% of them seen once. The material sequenced was peripheral blood. The receptors stem from a human donor in a cohort sampled during active COVID-19.

The chain combines TRBV5-6 with TRBJ2-5; TRBD2 matches at 11 bases. The CDR3 loop spans 16 amino acids. CDR1 SGHDT and CDR2 YYEEEE come from the germline V gene. V lost 4 bases to trimming and J lost 5 bases; unmatched junction nucleotides: 10. The CDR3 nucleotides are TGTGCCAGCAGCACCGATAGCGGGGGGGACGGGGAGACCCAGTACTTC. Protein sequence: CASSTDSGGDGETQYF. Full variable domain (missing parts from reference TRBV5-6 and TRBJ2-5): DAGVTQSPTHLIKTRGQQVTLRCSPKSGHDTVSWYQQALGQGPQFIFQYYEEEERQRGNFPDRFSGHQFPNYSSELNVNALLLGDSALYLCASSTDSGGDGETQYFGPGTRLLVL.

The genes are TRBV12-2 and TRBJ1-5. TRBV12-2 counts as a pseudogene. The CDR3 sequence is 15 residues long. CDR3 coding DNA: TGTGCAAGTCGCCCCCCGCGCCATAGCAATCAGCCCCAGCATTTT. This translates into CASRPPRHSNQPQHF.

The chain employs TRBV18 and TRBJ2-5; D call uncertain. CDR3 length: 13 amino acids. The germline V gene encodes CDR1 KGHSH and CDR2 LQKENI. Trimming removed 2 bases from V and 1 base from J, with 5 bases in between. The chain's CDR3 is CASSPELQETQYF. For the CDR3, the DNA is TGTGCCAGCTCACCAGAACTCCAAGAGACCCAGTACTTC.